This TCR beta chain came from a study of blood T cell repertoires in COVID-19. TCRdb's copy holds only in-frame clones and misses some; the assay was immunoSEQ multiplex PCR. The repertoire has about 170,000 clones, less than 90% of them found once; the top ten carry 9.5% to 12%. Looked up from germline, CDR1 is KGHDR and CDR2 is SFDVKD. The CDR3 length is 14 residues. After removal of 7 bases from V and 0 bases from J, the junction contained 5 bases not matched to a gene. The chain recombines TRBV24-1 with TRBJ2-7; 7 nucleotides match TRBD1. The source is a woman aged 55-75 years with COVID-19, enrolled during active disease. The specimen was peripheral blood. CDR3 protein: CATSGTESSYEQYF. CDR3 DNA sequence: TGTGCCACCAGCGGGACAGAGAGCTCCTACGAGCAGTACTTC.